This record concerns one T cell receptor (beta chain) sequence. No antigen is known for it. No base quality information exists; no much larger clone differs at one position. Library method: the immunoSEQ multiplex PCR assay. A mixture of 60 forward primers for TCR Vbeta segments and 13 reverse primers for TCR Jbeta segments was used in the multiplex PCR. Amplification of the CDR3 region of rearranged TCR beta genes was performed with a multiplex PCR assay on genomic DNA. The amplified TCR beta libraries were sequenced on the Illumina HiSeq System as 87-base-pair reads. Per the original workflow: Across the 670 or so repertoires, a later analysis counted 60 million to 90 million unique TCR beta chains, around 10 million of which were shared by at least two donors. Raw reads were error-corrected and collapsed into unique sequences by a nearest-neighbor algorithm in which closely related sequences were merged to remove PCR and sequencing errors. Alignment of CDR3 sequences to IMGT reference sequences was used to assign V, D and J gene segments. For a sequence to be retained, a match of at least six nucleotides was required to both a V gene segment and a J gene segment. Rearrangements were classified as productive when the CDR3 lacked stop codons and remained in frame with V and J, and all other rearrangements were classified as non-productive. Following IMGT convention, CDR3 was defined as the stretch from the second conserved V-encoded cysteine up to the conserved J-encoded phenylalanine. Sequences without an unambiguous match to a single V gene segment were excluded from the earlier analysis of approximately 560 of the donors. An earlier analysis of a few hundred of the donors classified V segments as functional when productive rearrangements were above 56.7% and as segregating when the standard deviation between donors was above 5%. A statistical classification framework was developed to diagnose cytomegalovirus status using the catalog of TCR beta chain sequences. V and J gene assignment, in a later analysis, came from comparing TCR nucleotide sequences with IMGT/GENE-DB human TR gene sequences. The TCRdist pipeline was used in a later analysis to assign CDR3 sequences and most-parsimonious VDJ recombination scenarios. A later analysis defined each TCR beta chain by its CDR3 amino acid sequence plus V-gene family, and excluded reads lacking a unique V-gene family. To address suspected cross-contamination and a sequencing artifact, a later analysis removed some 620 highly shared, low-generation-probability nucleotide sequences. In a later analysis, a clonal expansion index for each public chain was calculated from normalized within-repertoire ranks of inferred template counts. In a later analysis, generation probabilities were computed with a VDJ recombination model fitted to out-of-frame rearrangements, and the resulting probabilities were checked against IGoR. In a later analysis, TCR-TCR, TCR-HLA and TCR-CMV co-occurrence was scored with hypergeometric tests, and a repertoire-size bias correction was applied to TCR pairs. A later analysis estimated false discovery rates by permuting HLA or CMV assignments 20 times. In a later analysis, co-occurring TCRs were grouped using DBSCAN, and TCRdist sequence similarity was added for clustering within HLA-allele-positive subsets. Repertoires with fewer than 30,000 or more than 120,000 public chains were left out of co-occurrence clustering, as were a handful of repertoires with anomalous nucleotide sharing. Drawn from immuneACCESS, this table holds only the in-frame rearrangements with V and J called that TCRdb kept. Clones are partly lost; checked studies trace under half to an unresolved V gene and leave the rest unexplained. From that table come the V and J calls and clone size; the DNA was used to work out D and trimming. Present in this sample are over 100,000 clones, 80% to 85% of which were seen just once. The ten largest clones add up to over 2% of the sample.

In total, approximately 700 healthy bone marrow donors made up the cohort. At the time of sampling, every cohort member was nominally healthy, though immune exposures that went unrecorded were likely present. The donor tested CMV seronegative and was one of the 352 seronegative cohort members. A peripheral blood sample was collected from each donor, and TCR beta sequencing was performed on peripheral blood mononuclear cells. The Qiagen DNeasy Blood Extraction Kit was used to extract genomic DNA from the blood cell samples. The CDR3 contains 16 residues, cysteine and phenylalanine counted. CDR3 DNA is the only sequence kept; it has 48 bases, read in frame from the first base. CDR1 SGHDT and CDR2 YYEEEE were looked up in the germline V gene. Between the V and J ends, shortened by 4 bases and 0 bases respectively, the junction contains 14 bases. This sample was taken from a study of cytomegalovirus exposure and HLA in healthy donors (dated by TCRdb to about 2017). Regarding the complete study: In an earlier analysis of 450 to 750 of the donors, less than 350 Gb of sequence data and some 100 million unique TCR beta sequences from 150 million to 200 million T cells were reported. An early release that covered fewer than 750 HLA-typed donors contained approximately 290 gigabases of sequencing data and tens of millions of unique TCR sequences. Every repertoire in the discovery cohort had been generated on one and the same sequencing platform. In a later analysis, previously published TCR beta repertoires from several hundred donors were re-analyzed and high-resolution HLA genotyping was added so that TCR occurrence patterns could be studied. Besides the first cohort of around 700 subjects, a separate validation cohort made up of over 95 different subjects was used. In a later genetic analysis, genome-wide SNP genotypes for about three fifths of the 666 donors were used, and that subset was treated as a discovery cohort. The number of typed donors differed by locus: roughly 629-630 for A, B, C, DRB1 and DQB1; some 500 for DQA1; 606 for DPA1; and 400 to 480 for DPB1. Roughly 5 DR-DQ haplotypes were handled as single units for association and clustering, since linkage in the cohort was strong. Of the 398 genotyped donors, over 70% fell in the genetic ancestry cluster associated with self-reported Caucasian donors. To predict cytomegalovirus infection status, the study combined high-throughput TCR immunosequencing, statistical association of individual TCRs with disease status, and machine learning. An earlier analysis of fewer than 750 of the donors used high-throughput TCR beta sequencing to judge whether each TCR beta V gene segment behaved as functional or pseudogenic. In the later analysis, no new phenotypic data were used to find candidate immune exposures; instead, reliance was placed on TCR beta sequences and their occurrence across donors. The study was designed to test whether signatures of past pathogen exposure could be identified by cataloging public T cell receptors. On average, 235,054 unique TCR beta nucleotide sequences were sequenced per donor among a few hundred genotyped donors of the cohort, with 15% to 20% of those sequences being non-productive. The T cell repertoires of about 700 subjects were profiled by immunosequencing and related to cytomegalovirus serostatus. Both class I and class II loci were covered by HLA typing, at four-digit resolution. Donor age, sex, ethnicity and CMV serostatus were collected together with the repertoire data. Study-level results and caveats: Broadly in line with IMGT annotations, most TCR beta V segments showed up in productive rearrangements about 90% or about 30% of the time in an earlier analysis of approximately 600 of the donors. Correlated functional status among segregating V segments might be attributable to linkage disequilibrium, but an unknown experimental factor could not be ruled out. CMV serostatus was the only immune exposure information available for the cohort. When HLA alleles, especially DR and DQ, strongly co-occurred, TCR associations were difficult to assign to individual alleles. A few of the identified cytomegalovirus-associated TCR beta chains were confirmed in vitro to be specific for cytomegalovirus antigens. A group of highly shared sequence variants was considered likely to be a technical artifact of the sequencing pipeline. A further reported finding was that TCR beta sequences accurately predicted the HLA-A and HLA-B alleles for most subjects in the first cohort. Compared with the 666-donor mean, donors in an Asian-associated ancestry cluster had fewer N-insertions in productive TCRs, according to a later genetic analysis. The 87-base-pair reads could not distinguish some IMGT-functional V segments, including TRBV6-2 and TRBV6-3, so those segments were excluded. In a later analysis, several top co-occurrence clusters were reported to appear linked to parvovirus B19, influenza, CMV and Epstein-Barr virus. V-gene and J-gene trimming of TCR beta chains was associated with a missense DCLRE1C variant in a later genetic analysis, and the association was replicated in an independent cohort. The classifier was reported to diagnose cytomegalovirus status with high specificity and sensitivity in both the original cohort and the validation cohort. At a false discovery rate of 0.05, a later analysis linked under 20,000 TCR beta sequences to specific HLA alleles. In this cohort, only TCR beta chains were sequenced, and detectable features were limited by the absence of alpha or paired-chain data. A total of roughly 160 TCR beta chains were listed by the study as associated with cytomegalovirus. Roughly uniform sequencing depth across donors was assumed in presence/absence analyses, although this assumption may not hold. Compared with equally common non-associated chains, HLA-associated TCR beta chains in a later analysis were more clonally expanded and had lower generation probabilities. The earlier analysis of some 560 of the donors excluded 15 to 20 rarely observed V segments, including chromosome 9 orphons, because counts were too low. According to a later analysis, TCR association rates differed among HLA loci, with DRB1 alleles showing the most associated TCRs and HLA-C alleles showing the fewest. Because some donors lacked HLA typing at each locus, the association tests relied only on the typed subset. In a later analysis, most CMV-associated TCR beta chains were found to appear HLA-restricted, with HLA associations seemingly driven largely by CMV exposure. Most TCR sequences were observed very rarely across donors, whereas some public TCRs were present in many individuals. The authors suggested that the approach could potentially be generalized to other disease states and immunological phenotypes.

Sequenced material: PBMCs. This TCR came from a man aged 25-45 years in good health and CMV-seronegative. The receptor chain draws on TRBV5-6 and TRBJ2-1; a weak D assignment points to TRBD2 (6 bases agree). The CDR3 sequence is CASSPWGVGSYNEQFF. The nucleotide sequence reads TGTGCCAGCAGCCCGTGGGGGGTTGGCTCCTACAATGAGCAGTTCTTC.